This T cell receptor beta chain was documented in a study of cytomegalovirus exposure and HLA in healthy donors. Study-wide results and caveats: Reports state that TCR beta sequences accurately predicted most subjects' HLA-A and HLA-B alleles.

As regards this clone: Its antigen is not known.

The primer mix had 60 Vbeta and 13 Jbeta primers. Using immunoSEQ multiplex PCR, the repertoire was profiled, and TCRdb retains in-frame clones only, with some absent. The profile shows 120,000 to 150,000 clones, 75% to 85% of them singletons. From germline, CDR1 is LNHDA and CDR2 SQIVND (reference sequence). The CDR3 is 16 amino acids. The ends lost 3 bases at V and 4 bases at J; junction bases unmatched: 3. This TCR was sampled from a woman in her thirties or forties in good health and CMV-seropositive. The sequenced material came from PBMCs. This sequence joins TRBV19 and TRBJ2-4; 13 nucleotides align to TRBD2. The CDR3, as DNA: TGTGCCAGTAGTATGGGACTAGCGGGGTCTAAAAACATTCAGTACTTC. Translation: CASSMGLAGSKNIQYF.